A selection of T cell receptor beta chains follows, all from one sample in a study of T cells after yellow fever vaccination. One entry per CDR3 protein results from TCRdb running MiXCR on the 5' RACE reads. The profile shows 250,000 to 300,000 distinct CDR3 sequences, about 5% of them singletons. The sample consisted of CD4+ T cells sorted from PBMCs, taken on the day of the yellow fever booster vaccination. The receptors come from a man younger than 30 who received the YFV17D yellow fever vaccine. Both conserved end residues are part of each CDR3. Fields, in order: J gene, V gene, clone size, D gene, CDR3 protein, CDR3 DNA. D genes are given only for firm matches. Only part of the rows carry a size: once, few, many, or a class if the clone is expanded.

>TRBJ1-2|TRBV30|few|.
CAWSASYGYTF
TGTGCCTGGAGTGCTTCCTATGGCTACACCTTC
>TRBJ2-3|TRBV20-1|.|TRBD2
CSARVASGGAADTQYF
TGCAGTGCTAGAGTTGCTAGCGGGGGGGCGGCAGATACGCAGTATTTT
>TRBJ1-2|TRBV6-5|.|.
CASSYSQVNYGYTF
TGTGCCAGCAGTTACTCGCAGGTTAACTATGGCTACACCTTC
>TRBJ1-2|TRBV18|many|.
CASSPPAGYGYTF
TGTGCCAGCTCACCACCAGCGGGCTATGGCTACACCTTC
>TRBJ1-6|TRBV12-3/TRBV12-4|many|.
CASSLLVGGNSPLHF
TGTGCCAGCAGTTTACTCGTAGGGGGTAATTCACCCCTCCACTTT
>TRBJ1-1|TRBV12-3/TRBV12-4|.|.
CASRRQPNTEAFF
TGTGCCAGCAGACGGCAGCCGAACACTGAAGCTTTCTTT
>TRBJ1-4|TRBV27|few|.
CASSSYGATNEKLFF
TGTGCCAGCAGTTCTTACGGGGCAACTAATGAAAAACTGTTTTTT
>TRBJ2-3|TRBV5-4|many|TRBD2
CASSLASGGDTQYF
TGTGCCAGCAGCCTGGCTAGCGGGGGAGATACGCAGTATTTT
>TRBJ1-2|TRBV7-2|.|.
CASRLELGRNYGYTF
TGTGCCAGCAGACTTGAGCTAGGAAGGAACTATGGCTACACCTTC
>TRBJ2-5|TRBV7-2|.|.
CASSSGSGRETQYF
TGTGCCAGCAGCTCCGGTAGTGGAAGGGAGACCCAGTACTTC
>TRBJ2-2|TRBV6-5|.|.
CASSPRWSPRIRELFF
TGTGCCAGCAGTCCCCGGTGGAGTCCACGGATCCGGGAGCTGTTTTTT
>TRBJ1-1|TRBV18|few|.
CASSPSQASRNTEAFF
TGTGCCAGCTCACCATCCCAAGCCTCCAGGAACACTGAAGCTTTCTTT
>TRBJ1-5|TRBV4-2|.|TRBD1
CASSHAGDRERQPLHF
TGTGCCAGCAGCCACGCCGGGGACAGGGAAAGACAGCCCCTGCATTTT
>TRBJ1-4|TRBV20-1|many|.
CSVYRAANEKLFF
TGCAGTGTTTATAGGGCTGCTAATGAAAAACTGTTTTTT
>TRBJ1-1|TRBV7-2|few|.
CASSIDWTAGTEAFF
TGTGCCAGCAGCATCGATTGGACAGCGGGCACTGAAGCTTTCTTT
>TRBJ1-2|TRBV19|.|TRBD1
CASSYRGPGDYGYTF
TGTGCCAGTAGTTACAGGGGGCCTGGCGACTATGGCTACACCTTC
>TRBJ2-7|TRBV9|many|TRBD2
CASSSRGFSYEQYF
TGTGCCAGCAGCTCGCGGGGGTTCTCCTACGAGCAGTACTTC
>TRBJ2-3|TRBV12-3/TRBV12-4|.|TRBD2
CASSFIAGGDSDTQYF
TGTGCCAGCAGTTTTATTGCGGGGGGGGATTCGGATACGCAGTATTTT
>TRBJ2-2|TRBV18|.|.
CASSPQQPNTGELFF
TGTGCCAGCTCACCGCAACAGCCGAACACCGGGGAGCTGTTTTTT
>TRBJ2-7|TRBV18|.|TRBD1
CASSGTANYEQYF
TGTGCCAGCTCAGGGACAGCGAACTACGAGCAGTACTTC
>TRBJ1-6|TRBV29-1|few|.
CSVSGGYDSPLHF
TGCAGCGTTTCGGGGGGCTACGATTCACCCCTCCACTTT
>TRBJ2-3|TRBV19|.|TRBD2
CASLGLDTDTQYF
TGTGCCAGTCTAGGACTAGACACAGATACGCAGTATTTT